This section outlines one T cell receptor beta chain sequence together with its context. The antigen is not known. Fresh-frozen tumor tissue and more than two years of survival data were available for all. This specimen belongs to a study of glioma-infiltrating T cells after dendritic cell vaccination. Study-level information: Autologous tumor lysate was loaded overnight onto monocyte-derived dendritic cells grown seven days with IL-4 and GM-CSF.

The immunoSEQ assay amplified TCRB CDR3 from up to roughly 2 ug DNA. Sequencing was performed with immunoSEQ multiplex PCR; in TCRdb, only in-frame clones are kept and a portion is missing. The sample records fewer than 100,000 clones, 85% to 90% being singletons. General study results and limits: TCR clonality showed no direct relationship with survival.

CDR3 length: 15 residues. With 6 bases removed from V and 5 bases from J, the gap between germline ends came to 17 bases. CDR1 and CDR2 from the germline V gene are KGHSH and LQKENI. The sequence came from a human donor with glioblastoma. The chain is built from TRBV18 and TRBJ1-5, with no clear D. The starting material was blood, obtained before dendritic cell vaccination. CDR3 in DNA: TGTGCCAGCTCCGCGCGACGGGAGGGATATCAGCCCCAGCATTTT. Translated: CASSARREGYQPQHF.